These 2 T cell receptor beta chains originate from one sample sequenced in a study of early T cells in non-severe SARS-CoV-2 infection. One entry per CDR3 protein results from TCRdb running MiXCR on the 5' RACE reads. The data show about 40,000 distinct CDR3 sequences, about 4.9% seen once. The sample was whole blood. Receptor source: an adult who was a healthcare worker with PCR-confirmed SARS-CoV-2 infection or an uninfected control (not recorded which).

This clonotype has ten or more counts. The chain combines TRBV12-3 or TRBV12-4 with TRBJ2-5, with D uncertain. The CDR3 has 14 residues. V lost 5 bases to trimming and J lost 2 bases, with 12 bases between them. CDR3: CASSLGTIQETQYF. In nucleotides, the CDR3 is TGTGCCAGCAGTCTGGGCACTATTCAAGAGACCCAGTACTTC.

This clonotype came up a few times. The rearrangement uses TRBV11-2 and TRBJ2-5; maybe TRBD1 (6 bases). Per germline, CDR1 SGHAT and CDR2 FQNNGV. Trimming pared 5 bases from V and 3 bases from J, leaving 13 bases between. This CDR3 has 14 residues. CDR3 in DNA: TGTGCCAGCAGCCTGGTCTGGACAGAAGAGACCCAGTACTTC. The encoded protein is CASSLVWTEETQYF. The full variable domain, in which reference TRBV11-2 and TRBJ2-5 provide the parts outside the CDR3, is EAGVAQSPRYKIIEKRQSVAFWCNPISGHATLYWYQQILGQGPKLLIQFQNNGVVDDSQLPKDRFSAERLKGVDSTLKIQPAKLEDSAVYLCASSLVWTEETQYFGPGTRLLVL.